The 25 T cell receptor beta chains reported below all come from one sample, sequenced in a study of STAT5B mutations in CD4+ large granular lymphocyte leukemia. Profiling relied on immunoSEQ multiplex PCR, and the TCRdb table lists in-frame clones only, not all of them. The data hold 30,000 to 35,000 clones, with roughly two thirds observed a single time. Sequenced material: CD4+ T cells from blood buffy coats. These receptors originate from a human donor in good health.

This sequence joins TRBV4-2 and TRBJ1-4; weak D call: TRBD1 (6 bases). Germline CDR1 LGHNA, CDR2 YNFKEQ. CDR3 length equals 15 residues. The ends were cut back, 5 bases at V and 6 bases at J, with 16 bases in the middle. The CDR3 loop is CASSVNRAVDEKLFF. CDR3 nucleotides: TGTGCCAGCAGCGTCAACAGGGCGGTAGATGAAAAACTGTTTTTT.

This clone was detected a few times. This chain uses TRBV7-2 with TRBJ1-6; 7 nucleotides align to TRBD1. The CDR3 has 14 amino acids. Germline CDR1 reads SGHTA; CDR2 reads FQGNSA. The trim removed 5 bases at V and 11 bases at J, leaving 9 bases unmatched. CDR3 amino acids: CASSTGYRGPPLHF. The CDR3 DNA follows: TGTGCCAGCAGCACCGGCTACAGGGGCCCACCCCTCCACTTT.

J is TRBJ1-1 and V is TRBV11-3, with 12 bases lining up with TRBD1. CDR1 is SGHNT and CDR2 is YENEEA in the germline V gene. The CDR3 is made up of 15 amino acids. J lost 2 bases, V lost 5 bases, and 3 bases had no gene match. CDR3 bases: TGTGCCAGCAGCGCAGGGACAGGGGGCAACACTGAAGCTTTCTTT. Protein product: CASSAGTGGNTEAFF.

The V call is TRBV27, the J call TRBJ2-1, with 9 bases matching TRBD1. Germline CDR1 and CDR2: MNHEY and SMNVEV (reference sequence). The CDR3 covers 15 residues. J gave up 3 bases and V 6 bases, and 6 bases lay outside the gene matches. The CDR3 DNA reads as TGTGCCAGCAGCCCTGACAGGGGGTTCTACAATGAGCAGTTCTTC. This encodes CASSPDRGFYNEQFF.

The chain carries TRBV7-9 and TRBJ2-3, with D unclear. Per the germline V gene, CDR1 is SEHNR and CDR2 is FQNEAQ (reference sequence). With 5 bases removed from V and 2 bases from J, the gap between germline ends came to 20 bases. This CDR3 has 17 residues. The CDR3: CASSRRGRAQDTDTQYF. DNA of the CDR3: TGTGCCAGCAGCCGACGCGGCCGAGCGCAGGACACAGATACGCAGTATTTT.

The gene calls are TRBV6-1 and TRBJ2-2, with D perhaps TRBD1 (7 bases). This CDR3 has 13 amino acids. From germline, CDR1 is MNHNS and CDR2 SASEGT. V was trimmed by 8 bases and J by 6 bases, leaving 13 bases between them. The CDR3, as DNA: TGTGCCAGCGGAGGGGGCATCGCCGGGGAGCTGTTTTTT. Translated, it gives CASGGGIAGELFF.

The rearrangement uses TRBV27 and TRBJ1-4; 7 positions match TRBD1. CDR3 length: 15 residues. With V trimmed by 7 bases and J by 9 bases, 14 bases remained unmatched. The germline CDR1 and CDR2 sequences are MNHEY and SMNVEV (reference sequence). CDR3 residues: CASTSTPETGKKLFF. CDR3 bases: TGTGCCAGCACCTCAACGCCCGAGACAGGGAAAAAACTGTTTTTT.

In this sample, this clone turned up a few times. The rearrangement links TRBV9 to TRBJ1-3; D ambiguous. CDR1 SGDLS and CDR2 YYNGEE come from the germline V gene. The V end lost 0 bases, the J end lost 0 bases, and 1 base lay between the germline ends. The CDR3 length is 13 residues. CDR3 bases: TGTGCCAGCAGCGTAGCCTCTGGAAACACCATATATTTT. Protein sequence: CASSVASGNTIYF.

The chain uses TRBV7-2 and TRBJ1-6; D remains ambiguous. The V gene's germline CDR1 is SGHTA and CDR2 FQGNSA. Trimming took off 1 base at V and 6 bases at J, with 10 bases between the two ends. The CDR3 covers 15 residues. CDR3 sequence: CASSLVRGSNSPLHF. The CDR3 DNA is TGTGCCAGCAGCTTAGTTCGGGGTTCTAATTCACCCCTCCACTTT.

The chain recombines TRBV7-8 with TRBJ2-5; 11 bases are shared with TRBD2. The CDR3 consists of 16 residues. Trimming at V came to 3 bases and at J to 1 base, leaving 4 bases not matched to a gene. The germline CDR1 and CDR2 sequences are SGHVS and FQNEAQ. The CDR3 DNA reads as TGTGCCAGCAGCTTGACTAGCGGGGCCCTCCAAGAGACCCAGTACTTC. This sequence encodes CASSLTSGALQETQYF.

This rearrangement joins TRBV25-1 to TRBJ1-4; D not resolved. V was clipped by 2 bases and J by 4 bases, with 14 bases between them. The CDR3 runs to 16 residues. Germline loops: CDR1 MGHDK, CDR2 SYGVNS. The chain's CDR3 is CASSELGRGNNEKLFF. In nucleotides, the CDR3 is TGTGCCAGCAGTGAACTCGGACGGGGAAATAATGAAAAACTGTTTTTT.

This clone has a handful of counts. The rearrangement links TRBV7-3 to TRBJ2-3, with D unclear. CDR3 size: 14 residues. The germline V gene has CDR1 SGHTA and CDR2 FQGTGA. Trimming took off 4 bases at V and 2 bases at J, with 10 bases between the two ends. The CDR3 protein is CASSSNGNTDTQYF. CDR3 nucleotides: TGTGCCAGCAGCTCCAATGGAAACACAGATACGCAGTATTTT.

The chain combines TRBV7-3 with TRBJ2-7, with 7 nucleotides matching TRBD1. Germline loops: CDR1 SGHTA, CDR2 FQGTGA. The CDR3 loop spans 11 amino acids. Trimming removed 5 bases from V and 9 bases from J; junction bases left unmatched: 4. This chain's CDR3 is CASSDGTVQYF. The DNA for the CDR3 is TGTGCCAGCAGCGATGGGACAGTGCAGTACTTC.

This clone was found a few times. This chain uses TRBV6-1 with TRBJ2-1; D is unclear. This CDR3 comprises 14 residues. CDR1 and CDR2 (germline): MNHNS, SASEGT. V was shortened by 3 bases and J by 7 bases, with 13 bases between the two germline ends. The CDR3 bases are TGTGCCAGCAGTGAGATCAGTAGTGGGAATGAGCAGTTCTTC. Translation: CASSEISSGNEQFF.

The chain joins TRBV6-6 to TRBJ1-1; unclear D gene. V shed 7 bases and J shed 1 base, with 10 bases lying between them. The germline CDR1 and CDR2 sequences are MNHNY and SVGAGI (reference sequence). This CDR3 has 13 amino acids. This CDR3 is CASMFKGNTEAFF. CDR3 nucleotides: TGTGCCAGCATGTTTAAGGGGAACACTGAAGCTTTCTTT.

J is TRBJ2-5 and V is TRBV7-8; D gene uncertain. Trimming pared 1 base from V and 5 bases from J, leaving 5 bases between. The CDR3 is made up of 12 amino acids. Germline CDR1 and CDR2: SGHVS and FQNEAQ. CDR3 nucleotides: TGTGCCAGCAGCTTAGTCATCGAGACCCAGTACTTC. Protein product: CASSLVIETQYF.

The chain uses TRBV19 and TRBJ1-2, with D possibly TRBD1 on 6 matching bases. Germline V gives CDR1 LNHDA, CDR2 SQIVND (reference sequence). The germline V and J ends were trimmed by 4 bases and 3 bases, with 18 bases remaining between them. This CDR3 is 16 amino acids long. The CDR3 nucleotides read TGTGCCAGTAGTAGGGGGGCCCGGGGGGGCCACTATGGCTACACCTTC. Its translation is CASSRGARGGHYGYTF. Together with reference TRBV19 and TRBJ1-2, the CDR3 gives the full variable domain: DGGITQSPKYLFRKEGQNVTLSCEQNLNHDAMYWYRQDPGQGLRLIYYSQIVNDFQKGDIAEGYSVSREKKESFPLTVTSAQKNPTAFYLCASSRGARGGHYGYTFGSGTRLTVV.

This clone is a singleton in its sample. The rearrangement links TRBV6-1 to TRBJ2-1, with D maybe TRBD2 (5 bases). The CDR3 has 15 amino acids. The V and J ends lost 7 bases and 0 bases respectively, with 13 bases between them. Germline values: CDR1 MNHNS, CDR2 SASEGT. CDR3 loop: CASTAAGGSYNEQFF. In nucleotides, the CDR3 is TGTGCCAGCACCGCGGCGGGTGGCTCCTACAATGAGCAGTTCTTC.

The chain is built from TRBV4-1 and TRBJ2-2; TRBD2 agrees at 11 bases. V lost 3 bases, J lost 1 base, and 7 bases stayed unmatched. The CDR3 totals 18 residues. Germline CDR1 reads MGHRA; CDR2 reads YSYEKL. The CDR3: CASSHSGLAGGNTGELFF. The CDR3 DNA follows: TGCGCCAGCAGCCACTCGGGTCTAGCGGGGGGGAACACCGGGGAGCTGTTTTTT.

This chain joins TRBV5-1 and TRBJ1-4; D is uncertain. V shed 0 bases and J shed 8 bases, with 17 bases lying between them. The CDR3 has 16 amino acids. The V gene's germline CDR1 is SGHRS and CDR2 YFSETQ. The CDR3 nucleotides are TGCGCCAGCAGCTTGGGGATTGGACGGGGTAGCGAAAAACTGTTTTTT. It yields the protein CASSLGIGRGSEKLFF.

The gene calls are TRBV5-1 and TRBJ2-3, with TRBD1 matching over 12 bases. Losses at the gene ends were 5 bases for V and 6 bases for J; bases not matched to a gene: 4. Germline CDR1 SGHRS, CDR2 YFSETQ. The CDR3 spans 14 residues. In DNA form, the CDR3 reads TGCGCCAGCAGGCTGGGACAGGGGGCCGATACGCAGTATTTT. Residues: CASRLGQGADTQYF.

The chain links TRBV19 to TRBJ1-2, with D unclear. The germline gives CDR1 LNHDA, CDR2 SQIVND (reference sequence). CDR3 length: 15 amino acids. The V gene lost 8 bases and the J gene lost 5 bases, with 21 bases spanning the gap. The CDR3 protein is CASQDPGPSEYGYTF. The DNA of the CDR3 is TGTGCCAGTCAAGACCCCGGTCCCTCGGAATATGGCTACACCTTC.

The V call is TRBV27, the J call TRBJ1-2; D is ambiguous. Germline V lookup: CDR1 MNHEY, CDR2 SMNVEV (reference sequence). The CDR3 has 13 residues. Trimming left V 6 bases short and J 2 bases short, with 10 bases between. The chain's CDR3 is CASRTQSNYGYTF. CDR3 DNA sequence: TGTGCCAGCAGAACCCAATCCAACTATGGCTACACCTTC.

The chain uses TRBV18 and TRBJ2-2; D is unclear. V was pared by 6 bases and J by 4 bases, with 12 bases between. Germline lookup yields CDR1 KGHSH and CDR2 LQKENI. The CDR3 totals 14 residues. CDR3 region: CASSIEAATGELFF. The CDR3 bases are TGTGCCAGCTCTATTGAGGCGGCCACCGGGGAGCTGTTTTTT.

This chain uses TRBV7-8 with TRBJ2-4; D possibly corresponds to TRBD2 (5 bases). The germline V and J ends were trimmed by 7 bases and 9 bases, with 19 bases remaining between them. CDR3 length equals 14 residues. Germline-derived CDR1 and CDR2 are SGHVS and FQNEAQ. Here the CDR3 reads CASTLGSQGGIQYF. As DNA, the CDR3 is TGTGCCAGCACCCTTGGAAGCCAAGGAGGCATTCAGTACTTC.